Listed here are 5 T cell receptor beta chains from one sample, sequenced in a study of response to subunit inactivated influenza vaccine. TCRdb analysed the RT-PCR reads with MiXCR anew, one entry per CDR3 protein. Of about 500,000 distinct CDR3 sequences listed, 16% are singletons. Sequencing used CD4+ T cells sorted from PBMCs, obtained around 25 months after vaccination. The source is a man between 50 and 69 years old who received an inactivated influenza vaccine.

The rearrangement links TRBV7-2 to TRBJ1-1; the D gene is possibly TRBD1 (5 bases). The CDR3 runs to 13 residues. CDR1 and CDR2 (germline): SGHTA, FQGNSA. Trimming took 0 bases from V and 5 from J, leaving 7 bases between them. The CDR3 loop reads CASSLAGLTEAFF. CDR3 DNA sequence: TGTGCCAGCAGCTTAGCGGGACTAACTGAAGCTTTCTTT.

The chain links TRBV3-1 to TRBJ1-3; D remains ambiguous. The CDR3 has 16 residues. Looked up from germline, CDR1 is LGHDT and CDR2 is YNNKEL (reference sequence). V lost 1 base and J lost 7, with 17 bases in between. CDR3 sequence reads: CASSQGGIGRGNTIYF. In nucleotides, the CDR3 is TGTGCCAGCAGCCAAGGCGGGATCGGACGCGGGAACACCATATATTTT. Filled out from reference TRBV3-1 and TRBJ1-3, the complete variable domain reads DTAVSQTPKYLVTQMGNDKSIKCEQNLGHDTMYWYKQDSKKFLKIMFSYNNKELIINETVPNRFSPKSPDKAHLNLHINSLELGDSAVYFCASSQGGIGRGNTIYFGEGSWLTVV.

This clonotype was seen only a few times. The chain combines TRBV7-2 with TRBJ1-1; 8 bases match TRBD1. Trimming cost V 3 bases and J 7 bases; bases outside gene matches: 7. Germline CDR1 reads SGHTA; CDR2 reads FQGNSA. The CDR3 consists of 14 residues. The CDR3 nucleotides read TGTGCCAGCAGCTTCACAGCAGGGGGCGGTGAAGCTTTCTTT. This translates into CASSFTAGGGEAFF.

V gene TRBV6-5 combines with J gene TRBJ2-2; possible D gene TRBD2, 6 bases. This CDR3 is 17 amino acids long. V was shortened by 0 bases and J by 4 bases, with 15 bases between the two germline ends. From germline, CDR1 is MNHEY and CDR2 SVGAGI. The CDR3 coding sequence is TGTGCCAGCAGTTACTCGCGTCAGCGGGTGCCCACCGGGGAGCTGTTTTTT. It encodes CASSYSRQRVPTGELFF.

Ten or more counts support this clonotype. The rearrangement links TRBV12-3 or TRBV12-4 to TRBJ2-2; D remains unclear. This CDR3 has 13 residues. The germline V and J ends were trimmed by 0 bases and 4 bases, with 3 bases remaining between them. The CDR3 DNA sequence: TGTGCCAGCAGTTTAGCCAGCACCGGGGAGCTGTTTTTT. Protein product: CASSLASTGELFF.